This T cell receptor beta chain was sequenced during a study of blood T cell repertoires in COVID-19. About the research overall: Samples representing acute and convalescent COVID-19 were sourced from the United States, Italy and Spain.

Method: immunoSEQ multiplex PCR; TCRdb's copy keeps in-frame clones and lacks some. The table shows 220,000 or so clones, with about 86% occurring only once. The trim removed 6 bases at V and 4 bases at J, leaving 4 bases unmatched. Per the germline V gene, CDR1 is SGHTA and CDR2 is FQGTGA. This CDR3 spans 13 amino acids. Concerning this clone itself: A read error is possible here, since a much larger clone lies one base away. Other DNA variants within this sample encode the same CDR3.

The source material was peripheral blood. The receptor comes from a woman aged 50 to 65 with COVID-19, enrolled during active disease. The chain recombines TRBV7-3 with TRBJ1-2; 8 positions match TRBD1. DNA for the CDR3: TGTGCCAGCAGTCCCACAGGGGGCTATGGCTACACCTTC. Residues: CASSPTGGYGYTF.